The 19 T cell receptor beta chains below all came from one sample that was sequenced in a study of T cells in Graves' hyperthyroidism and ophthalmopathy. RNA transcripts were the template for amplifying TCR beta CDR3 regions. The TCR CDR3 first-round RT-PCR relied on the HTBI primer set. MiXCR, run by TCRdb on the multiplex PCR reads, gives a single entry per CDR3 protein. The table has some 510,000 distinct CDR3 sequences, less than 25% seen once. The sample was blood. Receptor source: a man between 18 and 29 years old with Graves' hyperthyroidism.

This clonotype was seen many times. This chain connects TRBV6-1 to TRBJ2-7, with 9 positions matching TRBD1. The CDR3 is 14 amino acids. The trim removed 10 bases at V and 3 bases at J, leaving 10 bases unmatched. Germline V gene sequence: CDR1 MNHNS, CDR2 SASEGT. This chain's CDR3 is CANEPGQGIYEQYF. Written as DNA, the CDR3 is TGTGCCAACGAACCGGGACAGGGCATCTACGAGCAGTACTTC.

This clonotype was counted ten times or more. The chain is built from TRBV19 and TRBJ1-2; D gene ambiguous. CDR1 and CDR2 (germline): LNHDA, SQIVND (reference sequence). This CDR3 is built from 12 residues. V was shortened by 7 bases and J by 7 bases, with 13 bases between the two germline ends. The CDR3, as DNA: TGTGCCAGTATCTCCATTCCCGGTGGCTACACCTTC. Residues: CASISIPGGYTF.

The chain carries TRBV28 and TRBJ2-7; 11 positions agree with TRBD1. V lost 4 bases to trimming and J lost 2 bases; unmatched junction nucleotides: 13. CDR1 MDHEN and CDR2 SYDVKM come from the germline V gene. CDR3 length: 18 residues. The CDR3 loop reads CASSSLRPGTGGAYEQYF. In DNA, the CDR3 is TGTGCCAGCAGTTCCCTTCGCCCCGGGACAGGGGGAGCCTACGAGCAGTACTTC.

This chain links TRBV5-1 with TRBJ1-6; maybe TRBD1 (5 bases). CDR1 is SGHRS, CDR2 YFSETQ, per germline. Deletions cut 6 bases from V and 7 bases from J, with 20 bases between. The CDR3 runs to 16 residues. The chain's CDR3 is CASTRGILTGNSPLHF. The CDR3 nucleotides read TGCGCCAGCACAAGGGGAATCCTTACGGGGAATTCACCCCTCCACTTT. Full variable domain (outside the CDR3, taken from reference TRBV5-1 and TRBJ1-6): KAGVTQTPRYLIKTRGQQVTLSCSPISGHRSVSWYQQTPGQGLQFLFEYFSETQRNKGNFPGRFSGRQFSNSRSEMNVSTLELGDSALYLCASTRGILTGNSPLHFGNGTRLTVT.

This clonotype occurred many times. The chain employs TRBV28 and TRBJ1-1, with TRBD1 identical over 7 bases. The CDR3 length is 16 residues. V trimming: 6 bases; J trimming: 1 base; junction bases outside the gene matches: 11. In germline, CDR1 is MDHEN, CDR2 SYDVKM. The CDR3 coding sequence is TGTGCCAGCAGCCACGACAGGGTAGGTGGGAACACTGAAGCTTTCTTT. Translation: CASSHDRVGGNTEAFF.

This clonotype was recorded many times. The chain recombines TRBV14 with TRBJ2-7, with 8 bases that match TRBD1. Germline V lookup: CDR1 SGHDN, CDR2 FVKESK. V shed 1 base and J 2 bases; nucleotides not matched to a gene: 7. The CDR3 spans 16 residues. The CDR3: CASSQGTGGIPYEQYF. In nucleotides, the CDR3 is TGTGCCAGCAGCCAAGGAACAGGGGGAATACCCTACGAGCAGTACTTC. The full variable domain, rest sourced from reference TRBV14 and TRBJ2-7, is EAGVTQFPSHSVIEKGQTVTLRCDPISGHDNLYWYRRVMGKEIKFLLHFVKESKQDESGMPNNRFLAERTGGTYSTLKVQPAELEDSGVYFCASSQGTGGIPYEQYFGPGTRLTVT.

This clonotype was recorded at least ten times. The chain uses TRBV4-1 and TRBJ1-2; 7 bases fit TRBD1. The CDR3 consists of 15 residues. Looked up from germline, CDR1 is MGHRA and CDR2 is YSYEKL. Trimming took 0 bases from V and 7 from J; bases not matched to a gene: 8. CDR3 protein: CASSQESYRGGGYTF. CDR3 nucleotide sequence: TGCGCCAGCAGCCAAGAGTCATACAGGGGAGGTGGCTACACCTTC.

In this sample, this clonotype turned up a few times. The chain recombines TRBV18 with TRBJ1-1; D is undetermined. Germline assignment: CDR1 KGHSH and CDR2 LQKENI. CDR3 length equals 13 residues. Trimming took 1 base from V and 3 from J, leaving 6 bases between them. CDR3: CASSPQADTEAFF. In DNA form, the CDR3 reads TGTGCCAGCTCACCACAAGCGGACACTGAAGCTTTCTTT. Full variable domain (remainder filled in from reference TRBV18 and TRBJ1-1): NAGVMQNPRHLVRRRGQEARLRCSPMKGHSHVYWYRQLPEEGLKFMVYLQKENIIDESGMPKERFSAEFPKEGPSILRIQQVVRGDSAAYFCASSPQADTEAFFGQGTRLTVV.

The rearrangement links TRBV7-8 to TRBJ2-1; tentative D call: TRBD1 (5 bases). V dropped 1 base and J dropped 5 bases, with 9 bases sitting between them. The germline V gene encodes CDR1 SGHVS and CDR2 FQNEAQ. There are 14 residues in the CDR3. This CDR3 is CASSLDRSNNEQFF. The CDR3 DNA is TGTGCCAGCAGCTTAGACAGGTCTAACAATGAGCAGTTCTTC.

CDR3: CASSSDRAATEAFF. The CDR3 DNA sequence: TGTGCCAGCAGCTCGGACAGGGCGGCCACTGAAGCTTTCTTT. The chain joins TRBV12-3 or TRBV12-4 to TRBJ1-1, with TRBD1 matching over 8 bases. The CDR3 runs to 14 residues. V was pared by 6 bases and J by 4 bases, with 7 bases of the junction left unmatched.

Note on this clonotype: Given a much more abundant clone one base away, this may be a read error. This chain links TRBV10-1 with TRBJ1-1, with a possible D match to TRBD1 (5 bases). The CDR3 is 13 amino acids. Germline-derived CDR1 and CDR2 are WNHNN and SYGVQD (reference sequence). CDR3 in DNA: TGCGCCTGCAGTGATCGGCAGGGAACTGAAGCTTTCTTT. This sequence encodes CACSDRQGTEAFF.

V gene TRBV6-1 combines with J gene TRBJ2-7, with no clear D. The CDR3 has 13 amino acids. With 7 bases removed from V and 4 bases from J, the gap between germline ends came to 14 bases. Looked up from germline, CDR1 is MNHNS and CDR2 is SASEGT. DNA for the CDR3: TGTGCCAGCACAGAAAGCCCCACTTACGAGCAGTACTTC. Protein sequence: CASTESPTYEQYF.

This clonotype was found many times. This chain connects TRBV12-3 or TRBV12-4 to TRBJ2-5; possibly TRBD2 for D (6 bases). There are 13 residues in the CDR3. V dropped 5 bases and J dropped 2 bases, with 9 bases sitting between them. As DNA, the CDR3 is TGTGCCAGCAGTCCCCGGGGGCAAGAGACCCAGTACTTC. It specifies CASSPRGQETQYF.

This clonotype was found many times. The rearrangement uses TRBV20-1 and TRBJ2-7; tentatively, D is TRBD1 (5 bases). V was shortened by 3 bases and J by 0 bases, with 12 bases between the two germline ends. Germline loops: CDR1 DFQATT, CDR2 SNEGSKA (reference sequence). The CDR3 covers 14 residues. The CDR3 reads CSARRGHSSYEQYF. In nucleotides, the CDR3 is TGCAGTGCTAGGAGAGGACACAGCTCCTACGAGCAGTACTTC.

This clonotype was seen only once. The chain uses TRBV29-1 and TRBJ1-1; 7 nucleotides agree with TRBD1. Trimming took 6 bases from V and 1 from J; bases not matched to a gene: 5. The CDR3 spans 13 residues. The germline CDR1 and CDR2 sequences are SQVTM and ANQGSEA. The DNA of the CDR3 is TGCAGCGTGACAGGGAATAGGAACACTGAAGCTTTCTTT. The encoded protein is CSVTGNRNTEAFF. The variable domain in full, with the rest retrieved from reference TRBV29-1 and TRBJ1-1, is SAVISQKPSRDICQRGTSLTIQCQVDSQVTMMFWYRQQPGQSLTLIATANQGSEATYESGFVIDKFPISRPNLTFSTLTVSNMSPEDSSIYLCSVTGNRNTEAFFGQGTRLTVV.

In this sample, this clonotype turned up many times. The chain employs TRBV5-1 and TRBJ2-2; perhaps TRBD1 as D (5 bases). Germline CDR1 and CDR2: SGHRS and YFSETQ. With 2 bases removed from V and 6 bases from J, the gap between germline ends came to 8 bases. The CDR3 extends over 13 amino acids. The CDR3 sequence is CASSFTGPGELFF. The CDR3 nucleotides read TGCGCCAGCAGCTTCACAGGACCCGGGGAGCTGTTTTTT. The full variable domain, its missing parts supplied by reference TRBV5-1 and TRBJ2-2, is KAGVTQTPRYLIKTRGQQVTLSCSPISGHRSVSWYQQTPGQGLQFLFEYFSETQRNKGNFPGRFSGRQFSNSRSEMNVSTLELGDSALYLCASSFTGPGELFFGEGSRLTVL.

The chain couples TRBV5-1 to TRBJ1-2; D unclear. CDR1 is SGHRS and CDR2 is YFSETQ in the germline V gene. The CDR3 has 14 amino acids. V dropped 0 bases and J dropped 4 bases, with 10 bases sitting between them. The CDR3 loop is CASSLDIDLYGYTF. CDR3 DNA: TGCGCCAGCAGCTTGGATATTGACCTCTATGGCTACACCTTC.

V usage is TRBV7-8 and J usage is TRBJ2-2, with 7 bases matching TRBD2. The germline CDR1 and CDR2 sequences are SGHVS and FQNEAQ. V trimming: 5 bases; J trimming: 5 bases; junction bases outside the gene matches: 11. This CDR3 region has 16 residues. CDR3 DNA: TGTGCCAGCAGCCCTCCCCGGACTAGGCCAACCGGGGAGCTGTTTTTT. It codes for CASSPPRTRPTGELFF.

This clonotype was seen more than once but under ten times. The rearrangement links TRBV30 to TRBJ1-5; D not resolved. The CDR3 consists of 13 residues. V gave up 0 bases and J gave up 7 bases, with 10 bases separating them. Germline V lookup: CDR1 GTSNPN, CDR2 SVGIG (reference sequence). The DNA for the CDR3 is TGTGCCTGGAGTGTACTAGTTGGACAGCCCCAGCATTTT. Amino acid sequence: CAWSVLVGQPQHF. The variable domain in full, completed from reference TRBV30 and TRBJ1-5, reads SQTIHQWPATLVQPVGSPLSLECTVEGTSNPNLYWYRQAAGRGLQLLFYSVGIGQISSEVPQNLSASRPQDRQFILSSKKLLLSDSGFYLCAWSVLVGQPQHFGDGTRLSIL.